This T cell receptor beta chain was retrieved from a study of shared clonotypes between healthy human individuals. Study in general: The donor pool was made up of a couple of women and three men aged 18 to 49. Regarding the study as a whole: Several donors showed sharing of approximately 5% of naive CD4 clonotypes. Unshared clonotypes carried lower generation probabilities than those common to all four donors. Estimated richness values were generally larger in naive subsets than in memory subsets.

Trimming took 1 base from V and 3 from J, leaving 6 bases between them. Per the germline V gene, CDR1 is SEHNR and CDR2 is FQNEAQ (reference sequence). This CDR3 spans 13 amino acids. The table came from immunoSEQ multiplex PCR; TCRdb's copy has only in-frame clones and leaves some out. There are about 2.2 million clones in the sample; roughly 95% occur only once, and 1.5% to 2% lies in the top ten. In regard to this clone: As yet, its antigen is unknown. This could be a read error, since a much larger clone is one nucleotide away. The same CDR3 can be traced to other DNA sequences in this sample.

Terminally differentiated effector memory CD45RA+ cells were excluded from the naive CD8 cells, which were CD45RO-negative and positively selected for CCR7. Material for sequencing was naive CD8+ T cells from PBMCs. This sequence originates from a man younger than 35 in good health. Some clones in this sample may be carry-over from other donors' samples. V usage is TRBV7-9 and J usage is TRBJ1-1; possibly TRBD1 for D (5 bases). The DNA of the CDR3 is TGTGCCAGCAGCTTAGGAGGGGACACTGAAGCTTTCTTT. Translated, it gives CASSLGGDTEAFF.